These 4 T cell receptor beta chains share one sample of origin, sequenced in a study of beta chain features in type 1 diabetes. Sequenced material consisted of expressed TCRB transcripts (all of the isolated RNA was reverse transcribed). Measured with immunoSEQ multiplex PCR; TCRdb has only the in-frame clones, and not every one. The top ten clones hold 0.015% of a sample with around 300,000 clones, roughly 9.6% of them seen once. The sequencing sample was made of naive CD4+ T cells from blood. The receptors come from a woman aged 25 to 39 in good health.

The CDR3 DNA sequence: TGTGCCAGCAGCTTAACCGGGACTAGCGGGAGCGGTCAGTATTTT. Protein: CASSLTGTSGSGQYF. V and J are TRBV11-3 and TRBJ2-3; 14 bases match TRBD2. The germline V gene has CDR1 SGHNT and CDR2 YENEEA. CDR3 length: 15 residues. V trimming: 2 bases; J trimming: 12 bases; junction bases outside the gene matches: 7.

This clone was counted a few times. V gene TRBV11-2 combines with J gene TRBJ1-1; possibly TRBD1 for D (6 bases). Deletions cut 5 bases from V and 1 base from J, with 14 bases between. Per the germline V gene, CDR1 is SGHAT and CDR2 is FQNNGV. The CDR3 consists of 15 residues. The CDR3 DNA sequence: TGTGCCAGCAGCCCAGCCGGGACACGGAACACTGAAGCTTTCTTT. It is translated as CASSPAGTRNTEAFF.

In this sample, this clone turned up a few times. This chain joins TRBV18 and TRBJ2-7; D not resolved. V lost 3 bases to trimming and J lost 2 bases, with 11 bases between them. Germline V gene lookup returns CDR1 KGHSH and CDR2 LQKENI. There are 14 residues in the CDR3. CDR3 coding DNA: TGTGCCAGCTCACCGTATGACAAGGCCTACGAGCAGTACTTC. Translated, it gives CASSPYDKAYEQYF.

CDR3 nucleotide sequence: TGTGCCAGCAGCGCTCAGACAGGGCCACAGCCCCAGCATTTT. Its protein is CASSAQTGPQPQHF. The V gene is TRBV2, the J gene TRBJ1-5; 7 positions match TRBD1. CDR1 is SNHLY and CDR2 is FYNNEI in the germline V gene. The V and J ends lost 6 bases and 7 bases, in that order; junction bases with no gene match: 9. CDR3 length: 14 residues.